The 24 T cell receptor beta chains below all came from one sample that was sequenced in a study of T cells in Graves' hyperthyroidism and ophthalmopathy. TCR beta CDR3 regions were amplified from RNA. First-round RT-PCR with HTBI primers amplified the TCR CDR3 region. Via MiXCR, TCRdb re-called the multiplex PCR reads, giving one row per CDR3 protein. This sample carries roughly 380,000 distinct CDR3 sequences, 11% to 15% of them seen once, and the ten largest clones take roughly 11%. Material: blood. The receptors derive from a woman aged 60 to 75 with Graves' hyperthyroidism.

In the case of this clonotype: Because the CDR3's place on the DNA is in doubt, the DNA is left out and the CDR3 is given as listed by TCRdb. V gene TRBV24-1 combines with J gene TRBJ1-5. In germline, CDR1 is KGHDR, CDR2 SFDVKD. The CDR3 is 15 residues long, counting both termini. The CDR3 loop reads CATSTSAYSNQPQHF.

There are many counts of this clonotype. This chain links TRBV20-1 with TRBJ2-7, with no clear D. Germline V gives CDR1 DFQATT, CDR2 SNEGSKA (reference sequence). Trimming took off 1 base at V and 1 base at J, with 5 bases between the two ends. CDR3 length equals 12 residues. This CDR3 reads CSARAVSYEQYF. CDR3 sequence (DNA): TGCAGTGCTAGAGCCGTATCCTACGAGCAGTACTTC.

This clonotype turned up a few times. The chain has TRBV2 and TRBJ2-1; D possibly matches TRBD1 or TRBD2 (5 bases each). Germline V gene data show CDR1 as SNHLY and CDR2 as FYNNEI. The CDR3 extends over 12 amino acids. V lost 6 bases, J lost 13 bases, and 16 bases lay in between. The CDR3, as DNA: TGTGCCAGCAGCGCCGGGGCTCTTCGACAGTTCTTC. Translating it yields CASSAGALRQFF.

This clonotype showed up many times. The chain combines TRBV6-1 with TRBJ1-1; 11 nucleotides agree with TRBD1. J was trimmed by 1 base and V by 7 bases; bases with no gene match: 5. This CDR3 is built from 15 residues. Germline V gene lookup returns CDR1 MNHNS and CDR2 SASEGT. The DNA of the CDR3 is TGTGCCAGCAACGGACAGGGGGCTGGGAACACTGAAGCTTTCTTT. It is translated as CASNGQGAGNTEAFF.

In its sample, this clonotype was seen many times. The chain employs TRBV3-1 and TRBJ2-1, with no clear D. The CDR3 is 11 amino acids. V lost 4 bases, J lost 11 bases, and 9 bases lay in between. The germline CDR1 and CDR2 sequences are LGHDT and YNNKEL (reference sequence). CDR3 in amino acids: CASSRDVKQFF. Here the CDR3 DNA reads TGTGCCAGCAGCCGAGATGTAAAGCAGTTCTTC.

This clonotype has at least ten counts. The chain links TRBV27 to TRBJ2-7, with 8 bases matching TRBD2. The CDR3 runs to 15 residues. The V segment lost 8 bases and the J segment 5 bases; nucleotides outside the gene matches: 14. Germline CDR1 and CDR2: MNHEY and SMNVEV (reference sequence). The CDR3 here is CASGTEKRESHEQYF. The CDR3 bases are TGTGCCAGCGGAACGGAAAAGCGGGAGTCCCACGAGCAGTACTTC.

At least ten counts were recorded for this clonotype. V usage is TRBV7-9 and J usage is TRBJ1-1; D gene unclear. Germline V lookup: CDR1 SEHNR, CDR2 FQNEAQ (reference sequence). CDR3 length: 14 residues. V was shortened by 5 bases and J by 4 bases, with 14 bases between the two germline ends. The CDR3 DNA sequence: TGTGCCAGCAGCCCAAGGAGACAATTCACTGAAGCTTTCTTT. Amino acids: CASSPRRQFTEAFF.

On this clonotype: It may be a read error: a sequence one base away is much more abundant. This chain joins TRBV3-1 and TRBJ1-2; D perhaps matches TRBD1 (5 bases). CDR1 and CDR2 from the germline V gene are LGHDT and YNNKEL (reference sequence). The CDR3 sequence is 14 residues long. Deletions cut 4 bases from V and 6 bases from J, with 15 bases between. The CDR3 here is CASSREWGTDGYTF. The CDR3 nucleotides read TGTGCCAGCAGCCGAGAATGGGGCACGGATGGCTACACCTTC. Using reference TRBV3-1 and TRBJ1-2 for the parts outside the CDR3, the full variable domain is DTAVSQTPKYLVTQMGNDKSIKCEQNLGHDTMYWYKQDSKKFLKIMFSYNNKELIINETVPNRFSPKSPDKAHLNLHINSLELGDSAVYFCASSREWGTDGYTFGSGTRLTVV.

The chain combines TRBV2 with TRBJ2-1; 11 nucleotides align to TRBD2. The length of the CDR3 is 15 residues. Trimming removed 4 bases from V and 6 bases from J; junction bases left unmatched: 5. Looked up from germline, CDR1 is SNHLY and CDR2 is FYNNEI. CDR3 residues: CASSALAGAPNEQFF. CDR3 bases: TGTGCCAGCAGTGCACTAGCGGGAGCCCCCAATGAGCAGTTCTTC.

This clonotype was detected many times. The chain recombines TRBV11-2 with TRBJ2-1, with 11 bases matching TRBD2. CDR3 size: 16 residues. The germline CDR1 and CDR2 sequences are SGHAT and FQNNGV. J was trimmed by 6 bases and V by 4 bases; bases with no gene match: 8. The CDR3 region is CASSYTGLAVLNEQFF. The CDR3 DNA is TGTGCCAGCAGCTACACGGGACTAGCGGTGCTCAATGAGCAGTTCTTC.

V is TRBV2 and J is TRBJ1-5; D remains unclear. With 6 bases removed from V and 0 bases from J, the gap between germline ends came to 12 bases. Germline loops: CDR1 SNHLY, CDR2 FYNNEI. This CDR3 has 15 amino acids. CDR3 nucleotides: TGTGCCAGCAGCGCCAACGGATATAGCAATCAGCCCCAGCATTTT. This encodes CASSANGYSNQPQHF.

This clonotype was detected ten times or more. The chain couples TRBV6-1 to TRBJ1-5; 7 bases fit TRBD1. In germline, CDR1 is MNHNS, CDR2 SASEGT. Trimming at V came to 5 bases and at J to 7 bases, leaving 8 bases not matched to a gene. The CDR3 has 14 amino acids. CDR3 in DNA: TGTGCCAGCAGTTTCGGGACAGTTGGGCAGCCCCAGCATTTT. Protein sequence: CASSFGTVGQPQHF.

This clonotype was detected ten times or more. The chain is built from TRBV20-1 and TRBJ1-2; 9 nucleotides line up with TRBD1. This CDR3 region has 16 residues. In germline, CDR1 is DFQATT, CDR2 SNEGSKA (reference sequence). V trimming: 1 base; J trimming: 0 bases; junction bases outside the gene matches: 6. The CDR3 sequence is CSARGTGALTNYGYTF. DNA of the CDR3: TGCAGTGCTAGAGGGACAGGGGCACTAACTAACTATGGCTACACCTTC.

This clonotype was counted ten times or more. The rearrangement uses TRBV24-1 and TRBJ2-1; 14 nucleotides match TRBD2. Germline CDR1 KGHDR, CDR2 SFDVKD. The junction had 4 bases not matched to a gene; V was cut back by 4 bases and J by 6 bases. The CDR3 contains 16 residues. Here the CDR3 DNA reads TGTGCCACCAGTGACCTGACTAGCGGGAGGGCCAATGAGCAGTTCTTC. This codes for CATSDLTSGRANEQFF.

There are many counts of this clonotype. This rearrangement joins TRBV20-1 to TRBJ1-1; possible D gene TRBD1, 5 bases. Per germline, CDR1 DFQATT and CDR2 SNEGSKA (reference sequence). The CDR3 sequence is 12 residues long. Trimming left V 2 bases short and J 8 bases short, with 12 bases between. The CDR3 sequence: CSARRGPSEAFF. CDR3 DNA: TGCAGTGCTAGAAGGGGACCTTCAGAAGCTTTCTTT.

This clonotype was counted ten times or more. The chain links TRBV7-9 to TRBJ2-7; a possible D gene is TRBD2 (6 bases). The CDR3 extends over 15 amino acids. Germline values: CDR1 SEHNR, CDR2 FQNEAQ (reference sequence). Trimming removed 4 bases from V and 1 base from J, with 14 bases in between. CDR3 sequence: CASSSGLIWSYEQYF. Written as DNA, the CDR3 is TGTGCCAGCAGCTCGGGACTGATCTGGTCCTACGAGCAGTACTTC.

This clonotype has a count of ten or more. The chain is built from TRBV18 and TRBJ1-5; D gene unclear. This CDR3 contains 14 residues. Per germline, CDR1 KGHSH and CDR2 LQKENI. Deletions cut 2 bases from V and 10 bases from J, with 15 bases between. This chain's CDR3 is CASSPFSGDGPQHF. For the CDR3, the DNA is TGTGCCAGCTCACCATTCTCGGGCGACGGCCCCCAGCATTTT.

The sample holds many counts of this clonotype. V is TRBV3-1 and J is TRBJ2-5; D remains unclear. This CDR3 region has 12 residues. The V and J ends lost 3 bases and 9 bases respectively, with 11 bases between them. The germline V gene encodes CDR1 LGHDT and CDR2 YNNKEL (reference sequence). CDR3: CASSQTLGPQYF. The CDR3 DNA reads TGTGCCAGCAGCCAGACCCTCGGACCCCAGTACTTC.

This clonotype appeared a few times. This rearrangement joins TRBV12-5 to TRBJ1-5; a weak D match, TRBD1 (6 bases). The germline V gene encodes CDR1 LGHNT and CDR2 FRNRAP. Trimming took 0 bases from V and 6 from J, leaving 12 bases between them. The CDR3 contains 15 residues. CDR3 sequence: CASGLVEQGPQPQHF. DNA for the CDR3: TGTGCTAGTGGTTTGGTAGAACAGGGACCTCAGCCCCAGCATTTT.

Here the CDR3 DNA reads TGCGCCAGCAGCTTGGGGACTAGCGGGAGGGCCTACGAGCAGTACTTC. It codes for CASSLGTSGRAYEQYF. This chain joins TRBV5-1 and TRBJ2-7; 15 positions agree with TRBD2. V dropped 0 bases and J dropped 2; count of bases not matched to a gene: 0. The CDR3 runs to 16 residues. Germline V lookup: CDR1 SGHRS, CDR2 YFSETQ.

At least ten counts were recorded for this clonotype. V and J are TRBV27 and TRBJ2-7; a possible D gene is TRBD2 (5 bases). Germline loops: CDR1 MNHEY, CDR2 SMNVEV (reference sequence). CDR3 length equals 15 residues. The ends were cut back, 5 bases at V and 3 bases at J, with 17 bases in the middle. CDR3: CASSPNRGGGYEQYF. DNA for the CDR3: TGTGCCAGCAGTCCCAACCGAGGAGGAGGCTACGAGCAGTACTTC.

The J gene is TRBJ1-2, the V gene TRBV11-3; weak D call: TRBD1 (5 bases). CDR1 is SGHNT and CDR2 is YENEEA in the germline V gene. The CDR3 has 16 residues. V lost 5 bases and J 2 bases, leaving 18 bases between the germline ends. This CDR3 reads CASSPRLGRENYGYTF. CDR3 sequence (DNA): TGTGCCAGCAGCCCCCGTCTGGGGCGGGAGAACTATGGCTACACCTTC.

Many counts were recorded for this clonotype. The J gene is TRBJ2-1, the V gene TRBV6-1, with 9 bases aligning to TRBD2. V lost 6 bases, J lost 0 bases, and 24 bases stayed unmatched. The CDR3 has 22 amino acids. From germline, CDR1 is MNHNS and CDR2 SASEGT. CDR3 in DNA: TGTGCCAGCAGGCTTCCCCATCAAGCGGGAGGCACCCCTCCTAGCTCCTACAATGAGCAGTTCTTC. It codes for CASRLPHQAGGTPPSSYNEQFF.

This clonotype occurred a few times. This chain links TRBV19 with TRBJ2-2; 9 bases agree with TRBD2. CDR1 and CDR2 (germline): LNHDA, SQIVND (reference sequence). With 10 bases clipped from V and 4 bases from J, the junction kept 13 bases outside the gene matches. The CDR3 contains 16 residues. CDR3 sequence: CATSSGRITSTGELFF. CDR3 coding DNA: TGTGCCACGAGTAGCGGGAGAATCACGAGCACCGGGGAGCTGTTTTTT.